This TCR beta chain appears in the sequencing data of a study of CD8 T cells in ankylosing spondylitis. TCRdb redid the calling of the 5' RACE reads with MiXCR, one entry per CDR3 protein. This repertoire shows over 600,000 distinct CDR3 sequences, around 20% found once; its top ten account for under 20%. The CDR3 totals 14 residues. V was clipped by 0 bases and J by 3 bases; unmatched bases: 2. The germline CDR1 and CDR2 sequences are KGHSH and LQKENI. In its sample, this clonotype was seen a few times. Its antigen is not known. Findings of the study overall: Blood of patients with ankylosing spondylitis appeared to be characterized by a TCR beta motif of eight highly homologous variants. Relatively rare in peripheral blood, disease-linked clones were also CD8+.

This chain links TRBV18 with TRBJ2-7, with 7 bases lining up with TRBD1. Sequencing was performed on blood, either unsorted or a sorted T cell fraction (not recorded which). The TCR comes from a male donor with ankylosing spondylitis. The CDR3 loop reads CASSPPGTVYEQYF. The DNA of the CDR3 is TGTGCCAGCTCACCACCGGGGACAGTCTACGAGCAGTACTTC. The variable domain in full, with the rest retrieved from reference TRBV18 and TRBJ2-7, is NAGVMQNPRHLVRRRGQEARLRCSPMKGHSHVYWYRQLPEEGLKFMVYLQKENIIDESGMPKERFSAEFPKEGPSILRIQQVVRGDSAAYFCASSPPGTVYEQYFGPGTRLTVT.